Reported below is one TCR beta chain. The sample belongs to a study of blood T cell repertoires in COVID-19. About the research overall: The study drew acute and convalescent COVID-19 samples from the United States, Italy and Spain. From T cells, B-cell-depleted T cells, or PBMCs came the material, which was cDNA or gDNA.

Per the authors' pipeline: Amplification of reference gene primers provided the estimated nucleated cell counts. TCRdb's copy holds only in-frame clones and misses some; the assay was immunoSEQ multiplex PCR. V and J calls and clone size are given by that table; D and trimming were obtained from the DNA. Of under 300,000 clones listed, roughly 84% were seen once; the top ten hold 1.5% to 1.7%. The V gene lost 7 bases and the J gene lost 3 bases, with 12 bases spanning the gap. The CDR3 is 14 amino acids. Germline V lookup: CDR1 SNHLY, CDR2 FYNNEI. The chain uses TRBV2 and TRBJ1-4, with a possible D match to TRBD1 (6 bases). The material sequenced was peripheral blood. The receptor was derived from a woman between 35 and 50 years old who had recovered from COVID-19. The DNA for the CDR3 is TGTGCCAGCAAAGGGGACATGGCTAATGAAAAACTGTTTTTT. Translated, it gives CASKGDMANEKLFF.